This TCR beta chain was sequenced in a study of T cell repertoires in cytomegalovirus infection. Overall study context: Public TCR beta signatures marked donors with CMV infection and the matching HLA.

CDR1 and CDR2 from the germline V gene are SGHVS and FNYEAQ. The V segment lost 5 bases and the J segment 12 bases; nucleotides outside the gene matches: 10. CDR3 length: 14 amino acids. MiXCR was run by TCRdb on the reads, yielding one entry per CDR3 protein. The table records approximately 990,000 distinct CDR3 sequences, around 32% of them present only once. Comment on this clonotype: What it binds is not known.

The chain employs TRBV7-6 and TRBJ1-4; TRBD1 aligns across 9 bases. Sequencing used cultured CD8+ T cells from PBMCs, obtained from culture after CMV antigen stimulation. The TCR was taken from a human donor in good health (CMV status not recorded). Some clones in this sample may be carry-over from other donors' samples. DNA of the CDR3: TGTGCCAGCAGCATCCGGGACAGGGCGAAGGAACTGTTTTTT. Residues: CASSIRDRAKELFF.